This T cell receptor beta chain was identified during a study of blood T cell repertoires in COVID-19. Across the study: Whether acute or convalescent, the COVID-19 samples came from the United States, Italy and Spain. In each case, the material was cDNA or gDNA derived from T cells, B-cell-depleted T cells, or PBMCs.

This clone came up once. V was shortened by 5 bases and J by 1 base, with 14 bases between the two germline ends. CDR1 is SEHNR and CDR2 is FQNEAQ in the germline V gene (reference sequence). This CDR3 comprises 15 residues. Under the authors' procedure: Cell counts per sample came from amplifying reference gene primers. Sequenced by immunoSEQ multiplex PCR; TCRdb stores in-frame clones only, minus some. V and J calls plus clone size are reproduced from that table; the DNA served to infer D and trimming. The repertoire consists of 150,000 to 200,000 clones, with approximately 86% occurring once and the leading ten covering approximately 8%.

The source material was peripheral blood. The chain joins TRBV7-9 to TRBJ1-1; a possible D gene is TRBD1 (6 bases). The sequence came from a man aged 55 to 70 with acute or convalescent COVID-19. In DNA form, the CDR3 reads TGTGCCAGCAGCCAACCGGGACAACCGAACACTGAAGCTTTCTTT. Protein product: CASSQPGQPNTEAFF.